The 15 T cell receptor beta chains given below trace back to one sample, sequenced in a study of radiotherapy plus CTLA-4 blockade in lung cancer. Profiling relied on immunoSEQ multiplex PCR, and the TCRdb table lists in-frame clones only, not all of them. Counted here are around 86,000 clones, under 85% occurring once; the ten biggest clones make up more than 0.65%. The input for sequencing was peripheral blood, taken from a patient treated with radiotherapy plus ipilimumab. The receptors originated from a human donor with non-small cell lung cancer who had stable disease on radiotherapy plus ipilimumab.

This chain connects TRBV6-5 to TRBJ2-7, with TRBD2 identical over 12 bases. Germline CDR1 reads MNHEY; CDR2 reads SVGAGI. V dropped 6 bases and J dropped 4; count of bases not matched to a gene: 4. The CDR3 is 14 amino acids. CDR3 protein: CASRTSGSPYEQYF. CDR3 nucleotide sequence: TGTGCCAGCAGGACTAGCGGGAGTCCGTACGAGCAGTACTTC.

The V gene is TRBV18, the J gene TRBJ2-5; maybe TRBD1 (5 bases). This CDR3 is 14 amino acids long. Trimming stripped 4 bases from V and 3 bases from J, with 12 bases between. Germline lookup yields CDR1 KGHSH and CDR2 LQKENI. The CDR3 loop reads CASSRAGKKETQYF. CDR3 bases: TGTGCCAGCTCACGGGCAGGGAAAAAAGAGACCCAGTACTTC.

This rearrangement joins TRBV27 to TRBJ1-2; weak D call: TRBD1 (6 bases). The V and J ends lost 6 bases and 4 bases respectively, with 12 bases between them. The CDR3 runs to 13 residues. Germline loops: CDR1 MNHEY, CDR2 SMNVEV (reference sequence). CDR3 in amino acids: CASSYRDGYGYTF. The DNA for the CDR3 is TGTGCCAGCAGCTACAGGGATGGCTATGGCTACACCTTC.

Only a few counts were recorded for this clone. The CDR3 DNA is TGTGCCAGCAGCTTAGACAGGGGGAGTGAAAAACTGTTTTTT. It codes for CASSLDRGSEKLFF. The gene calls are TRBV7-8 and TRBJ1-4; 8 bases agree with TRBD1. V shed 1 base, J shed 7 bases, and the junction held 2 bases outside the gene matches. Germline assignment: CDR1 SGHVS and CDR2 FQNEAQ. The CDR3 extends over 14 amino acids.

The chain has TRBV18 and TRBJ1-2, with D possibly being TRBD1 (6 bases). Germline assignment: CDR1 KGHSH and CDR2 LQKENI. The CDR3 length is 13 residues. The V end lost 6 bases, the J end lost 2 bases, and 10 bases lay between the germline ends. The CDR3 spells CASSRTGNYGYTF. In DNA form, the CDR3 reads TGTGCCAGCTCCCGAACAGGGAACTATGGCTACACCTTC.

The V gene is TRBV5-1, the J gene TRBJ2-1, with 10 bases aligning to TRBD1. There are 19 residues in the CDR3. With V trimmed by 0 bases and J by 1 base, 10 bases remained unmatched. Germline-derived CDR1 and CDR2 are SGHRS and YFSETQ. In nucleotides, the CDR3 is TGCGCCAGCAGCTTGGAGGGCGGGACAGGGGTTGGGTCCTACAATGAGCAGTTCTTC. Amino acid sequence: CASSLEGGTGVGSYNEQFF. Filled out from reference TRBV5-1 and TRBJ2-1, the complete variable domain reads KAGVTQTPRYLIKTRGQQVTLSCSPISGHRSVSWYQQTPGQGLQFLFEYFSETQRNKGNFPGRFSGRQFSNSRSEMNVSTLELGDSALYLCASSLEGGTGVGSYNEQFFGPGTRLTVL.

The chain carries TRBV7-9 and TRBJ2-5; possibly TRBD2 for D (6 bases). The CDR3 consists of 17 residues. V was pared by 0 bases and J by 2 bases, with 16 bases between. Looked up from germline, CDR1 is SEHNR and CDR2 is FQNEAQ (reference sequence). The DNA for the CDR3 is TGTGCCAGCAGCTTAGCGACGGGAGTCCTTTCTCAAGAGACCCAGTACTTC. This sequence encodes CASSLATGVLSQETQYF.

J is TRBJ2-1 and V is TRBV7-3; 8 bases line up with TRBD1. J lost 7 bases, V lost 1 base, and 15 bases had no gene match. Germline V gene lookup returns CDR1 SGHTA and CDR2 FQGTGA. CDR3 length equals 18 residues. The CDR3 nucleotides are TGTGCCAGCAGCTTAAGACCCCTGGACAGGGTTAACAAGAATGAGCAGTTCTTC. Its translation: CASSLRPLDRVNKNEQFF.

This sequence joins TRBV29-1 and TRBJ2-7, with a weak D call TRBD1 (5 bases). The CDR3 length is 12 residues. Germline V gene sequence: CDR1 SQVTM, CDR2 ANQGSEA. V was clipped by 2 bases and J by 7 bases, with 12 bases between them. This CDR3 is CSVEWQGREQYF. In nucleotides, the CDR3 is TGCAGCGTTGAATGGCAGGGTAGGGAGCAGTACTTC.

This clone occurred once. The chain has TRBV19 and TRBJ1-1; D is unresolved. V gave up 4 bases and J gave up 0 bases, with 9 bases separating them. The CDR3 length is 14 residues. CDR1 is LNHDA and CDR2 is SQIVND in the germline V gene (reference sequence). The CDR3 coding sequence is TGTGCCAGTAGTAAGACAATTTTGAACACTGAAGCTTTCTTT. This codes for CASSKTILNTEAFF.

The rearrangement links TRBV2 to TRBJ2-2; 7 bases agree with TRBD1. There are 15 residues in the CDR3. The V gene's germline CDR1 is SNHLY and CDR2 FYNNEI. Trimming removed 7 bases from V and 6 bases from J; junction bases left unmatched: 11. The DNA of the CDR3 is TGTGCCAGCAAACCCCTTGAGACAGGGTCCGGGGAGCTGTTTTTT. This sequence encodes CASKPLETGSGELFF.

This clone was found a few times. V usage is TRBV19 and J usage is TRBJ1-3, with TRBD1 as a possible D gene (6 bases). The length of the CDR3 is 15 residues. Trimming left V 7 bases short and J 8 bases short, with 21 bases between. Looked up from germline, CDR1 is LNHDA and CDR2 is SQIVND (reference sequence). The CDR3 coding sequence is TGTGCCAGTATTGATACGGGACAAAACTCGGACACCATATATTTT. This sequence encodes CASIDTGQNSDTIYF.

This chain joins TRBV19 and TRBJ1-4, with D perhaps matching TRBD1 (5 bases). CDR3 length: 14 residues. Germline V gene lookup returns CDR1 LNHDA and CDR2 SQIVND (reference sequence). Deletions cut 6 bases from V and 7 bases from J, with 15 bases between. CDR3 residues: CASSMGGMSEKLFF. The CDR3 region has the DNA TGTGCCAGTAGCATGGGGGGAATGAGTGAAAAACTGTTTTTT.

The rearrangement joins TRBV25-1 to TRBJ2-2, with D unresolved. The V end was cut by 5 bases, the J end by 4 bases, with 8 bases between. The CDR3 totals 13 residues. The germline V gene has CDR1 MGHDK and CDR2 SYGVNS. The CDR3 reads CASSLKVTGELFF. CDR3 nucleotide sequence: TGTGCCAGCAGTCTCAAGGTCACCGGGGAGCTGTTTTTT.

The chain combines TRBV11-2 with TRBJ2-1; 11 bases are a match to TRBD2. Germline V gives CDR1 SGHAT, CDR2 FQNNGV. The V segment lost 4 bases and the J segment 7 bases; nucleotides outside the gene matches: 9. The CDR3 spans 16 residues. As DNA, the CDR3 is TGTGCCAGCAGCTGGGGCGTAGCGGGGGGGGATAATGAGCAGTTCTTC. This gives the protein CASSWGVAGGDNEQFF.